This T cell receptor (beta chain) is drawn from a study of blood T cells in healthy people across ages. Study-level findings and limits: The long-lived group displayed more naive CD4+ cells, plus higher diversity, than the aged donors did. The recorded TCR beta diversity per million T cells decreased in a roughly linear manner with age.

From its first to its last residue, the CDR3 has 18 amino acids. The germline CDR1 and CDR2 sequences are DFQATT and SNEGSKA (reference sequence). Alongside a J-beta primer mix, a sample-barcoded 5' primer served in a second PCR lasting about 7 to 11 cycles. Template switching added a 12-random-nucleotide identifier to every cDNA molecule. Any given sample supplied a minimum of 3 million CDR3-containing paired-end reads. TCRdb fed the 5' RACE reads into MiXCR, producing one record per CDR3 protein. The sample yields under 750,000 distinct CDR3 sequences, 40% to 55% seen once. Turning to this clonotype: Its antigen is as yet unknown. The DNA is left out, because the CDR3 cannot be placed on it with certainty; the CDR3 is given as TCRdb lists it.

Specimen: blood. This clonotype was obtained from an elderly man in good health. V is TRBV20-1 and J is TRBJ2-1. CDR3: CSATRTSSSSSSPSEQFF.